The 17 T cell receptor beta chains listed next were all sequenced from one sample in a study of response to subunit inactivated influenza vaccine. Via MiXCR, TCRdb re-called the RT-PCR reads, giving one row per CDR3 protein. In the table there are 450,000 to 600,000 distinct CDR3 sequences, 16% of which are singletons. The material sequenced was CD4+ T cells sorted from PBMCs, taken roughly 24 months after vaccination. Source of these receptors: a man aged 50-75 years who received an inactivated influenza vaccine.

This clonotype was detected a few times. The V gene is TRBV15, the J gene TRBJ1-1, with D uncertain. The V and J ends lost 3 bases and 1 base respectively, with 12 bases between them. The CDR3 has 15 residues. Germline V CDR1 and CDR2: LNHNV, YYDKDF (reference sequence). The CDR3 loop reads CATSRLRQANTEAFF. DNA for the CDR3: TGTGCCACCAGCAGGCTGAGGCAGGCGAACACTGAAGCTTTCTTT.

The chain carries TRBV14 and TRBJ2-1, with no clear D. Per the germline V gene, CDR1 is SGHDN and CDR2 is FVKESK. Deletions cut 3 bases from V and 12 bases from J, with 12 bases between. The CDR3 is made up of 12 amino acids. CDR3 region: CASSQGDLVQFF. The CDR3 region has the DNA TGTGCCAGCAGCCAGGGTGACTTAGTGCAGTTCTTC. Variable domain in full (rest from reference TRBV14 and TRBJ2-1): EAGVTQFPSHSVIEKGQTVTLRCDPISGHDNLYWYRRVMGKEIKFLLHFVKESKQDESGMPNNRFLAERTGGTYSTLKVQPAELEDSGVYFCASSQGDLVQFFGPGTRLTVL.

The rearrangement joins TRBV6-2 or TRBV6-3 to TRBJ2-5; D remains unclear. Between the trimmed V and J ends, which lost 6 bases and 3 bases, there was a span of 17 bases. Germline CDR1 and CDR2: MNHEY and SVGEGT. This CDR3 has 15 residues. This CDR3 is CASRAQVGWEETQYF. The CDR3 bases are TGTGCCAGCAGAGCCCAGGTGGGATGGGAAGAGACCCAGTACTTC.

The chain joins TRBV12-3 or TRBV12-4 to TRBJ1-5; a possible D gene is TRBD1 (6 bases). V gave up 6 bases and J gave up 7 bases, with 16 bases separating them. This CDR3 region has 14 residues. CDR3 sequence (DNA): TGTGCCAGCAGACGAGGACAGACGGGGCAGCCCCAGCATTTT. Translation gives CASRRGQTGQPQHF.

Here the CDR3 reads CSARDFGAGHTDTQYF. CDR3 bases: TGCAGTGCTAGAGATTTTGGAGCGGGACACACAGATACGCAGTATTTT. The chain combines TRBV20-1 with TRBJ2-3; perhaps TRBD2 as D (7 bases). With 0 bases removed from V and 2 bases from J, the gap between germline ends came to 15 bases. From germline, CDR1 is DFQATT and CDR2 SNEGSKA (reference sequence). CDR3 length: 16 amino acids.

The V call is TRBV29-1, the J call TRBJ2-7; 9 positions agree with TRBD1. The germline CDR1 and CDR2 sequences are SQVTM and ANQGSEA. J was trimmed by 2 bases and V by 2 bases; bases with no gene match: 7. The length of the CDR3 is 15 residues. This chain's CDR3 is CSVETGGIPPYEQYF. The CDR3 region has the DNA TGCAGCGTTGAAACAGGGGGCATCCCCCCCTACGAGCAGTACTTC.

This clonotype was seen ten or more times. The chain uses TRBV12-3 or TRBV12-4 and TRBJ1-5, with a weak D call TRBD1 (5 bases). V dropped 5 bases and J dropped 6 bases, with 8 bases sitting between them. CDR3 length: 12 amino acids. The CDR3: CASSGAGQPQHF. CDR3 DNA: TGTGCCAGCAGTGGGGCGGGTCAGCCCCAGCATTTT.

This clonotype was seen a handful of times. The chain couples TRBV5-1 to TRBJ2-1; 7 bases align to TRBD1. V dropped 3 bases and J dropped 3; count of bases not matched to a gene: 9. This CDR3 has 16 amino acids. The V gene's germline CDR1 is SGHRS and CDR2 YFSETQ. Written as DNA, the CDR3 is TGCGCCAGCAGCTCGGGCCCGGGGACAGACTACAATGAGCAGTTCTTC. Amino acid sequence: CASSSGPGTDYNEQFF. The whole variable domain, remainder taken from reference TRBV5-1 and TRBJ2-1, is KAGVTQTPRYLIKTRGQQVTLSCSPISGHRSVSWYQQTPGQGLQFLFEYFSETQRNKGNFPGRFSGRQFSNSRSEMNVSTLELGDSALYLCASSSGPGTDYNEQFFGPGTRLTVL.

This clonotype was seen only a few times. The chain uses TRBV19 and TRBJ2-3; no definite D call. Trimming removed 3 bases at V and 3 bases at J, with 10 bases between. Germline values: CDR1 LNHDA, CDR2 SQIVND (reference sequence). CDR3 length: 14 residues. This CDR3 is CASSIRSETDTQYF. The CDR3 DNA follows: TGTGCCAGTAGTATCAGGTCAGAAACAGATACGCAGTATTTT. Full variable domain (rest looked up from reference TRBV19 and TRBJ2-3): DGGITQSPKYLFRKEGQNVTLSCEQNLNHDAMYWYRQDPGQGLRLIYYSQIVNDFQKGDIAEGYSVSREKKESFPLTVTSAQKNPTAFYLCASSIRSETDTQYFGPGTRLTVL.

This clonotype has a handful of counts. The V call is TRBV5-1, the J call TRBJ2-5, with 9 bases lining up with TRBD2. Germline V gene sequence: CDR1 SGHRS, CDR2 YFSETQ. The CDR3 has 15 residues. V shed 6 bases, J shed 5 bases, and the junction held 11 bases outside the gene matches. CDR3 in amino acids: CASKVTTSGWETQYF. DNA for the CDR3: TGCGCCAGCAAAGTAACGACTAGCGGTTGGGAGACCCAGTACTTC.

The table lists this clonotype with many counts. The rearrangement uses TRBV6-5 and TRBJ2-5; D ambiguous. Germline V gives CDR1 MNHEY, CDR2 SVGAGI. V was cut by 2 bases and J by 5 bases, with 3 bases left in between. CDR3 size: 11 residues. The CDR3 coding sequence is TGTGCCAGCAGTTACGCTGAGACCCAGTACTTC. Its translation: CASSYAETQYF.

This clonotype was seen a handful of times. The chain joins TRBV10-3 to TRBJ2-5, with no clear D. V dropped 6 bases and J dropped 3 bases, with 14 bases sitting between them. The CDR3 totals 14 residues. The germline V gene has CDR1 ENHRY and CDR2 SYGVKD. CDR3 loop: CAISVAGNKETQYF. CDR3 DNA: TGTGCCATCAGCGTAGCCGGAAACAAAGAGACCCAGTACTTC.

The chain is built from TRBV7-9 and TRBJ1-1, with D tentatively TRBD1 (5 bases). Germline V gene lookup returns CDR1 SEHNR and CDR2 FQNEAQ (reference sequence). This CDR3 spans 13 amino acids. V was pared by 2 bases and J by 8 bases, with 12 bases between. The CDR3 DNA reads as TGTGCCAGCAGCTTACAGGGTTACGGAGAAGCTTTCTTT. Amino acid sequence: CASSLQGYGEAFF.

The chain combines TRBV3-1 with TRBJ2-7; TRBD2 matches at 7 bases. This CDR3 is built from 17 residues. Germline V lookup: CDR1 LGHDT, CDR2 YNNKEL (reference sequence). After removal of 0 bases from V and 0 bases from J, the junction contained 8 bases not matched to a gene. This CDR3 is CASSQDSPSGISYEQYF. The CDR3 nucleotides read TGTGCCAGCAGCCAAGATAGCCCCAGCGGGATCTCCTACGAGCAGTACTTC.

This clonotype was picked up a small number of times. The chain employs TRBV4-1 and TRBJ1-1; 8 positions match TRBD1. Trimming took 6 bases from V and 5 from J; bases not matched to a gene: 11. There are 15 residues in the CDR3. CDR1 is MGHRA and CDR2 is YSYEKL in the germline V gene. CDR3 nucleotides: TGCGCCAGCAGTATTCAGACAGGGGTTGGAACTGAAGCTTTCTTT. Protein sequence: CASSIQTGVGTEAFF.

The rearrangement links TRBV11-2 to TRBJ2-5, with 9 bases fitting TRBD2. This CDR3 comprises 16 residues. V trimming: 1 base; J trimming: 4 bases; junction bases outside the gene matches: 7. CDR1 is SGHAT and CDR2 is FQNNGV in the germline V gene. The CDR3 coding sequence is TGTGCCAGCAGCTTAGCGGGACTAGCAACAGGAGAGACCCAGTACTTC. Protein: CASSLAGLATGETQYF.

The table lists this clonotype with a few counts. The chain has TRBV7-9 and TRBJ2-1; TRBD2 matches at 8 bases. CDR3 length: 17 residues. J was trimmed by 4 bases and V by 7 bases; bases with no gene match: 15. Germline loops: CDR1 SEHNR, CDR2 FQNEAQ (reference sequence). The CDR3 is CASTSIWRGVQYNEQFF. The CDR3 region has the DNA TGTGCCAGCACCTCCATTTGGCGGGGGGTACAATACAATGAGCAGTTCTTC.